This is a list of T cell receptor beta chains from one sample in a study of cytomegalovirus exposure and HLA in healthy donors. The protocol was immunoSEQ multiplex PCR, while the TCRdb copy is restricted to in-frame clones and leaves out a portion. This repertoire shows 150,000 or so clones, 84% found once; its top ten account for 1%. Sequenced sample: PBMCs. These receptors were obtained from a man aged 30-40 years in good health and CMV-seronegative. The CDR3 runs from the conserved cysteine through the conserved F or W. A D gene is named only where the DNA matches it firmly. Size is stated for part of the rows, as once, few or many counts, or as a class when the clone is expanded.

abundance	j_gene	d_gene	len	v_gene	CDR3aa	CDR3nt
NA	TRBJ1-4	NA	15	TRBV6-6	CASSYMGGSNEKLFF	TGTGCCAGCAGTTACATGGGGGGGTCTAATGAAAAACTGTTTTTT
NA	TRBJ2-5	NA	14	TRBV7-6	CASSLGATGETQYF	TGTGCCAGCAGCTTAGGGGCGACCGGTGAGACCCAGTACTTC
NA	TRBJ1-2	NA	16	TRBV5-4	CASSSYERRTSYGYTF	TGTGCCAGCAGCTCCTACGAGCGACGGACATCGTATGGCTACACCTTC
NA	TRBJ1-3	TRBD1	15	TRBV18	CASSPPRTGGNTIYF	TGTGCCAGCTCACCACCGCGGACAGGGGGAAACACCATATATTTT
NA	TRBJ1-2	NA	12	TRBV6-6	CASSYSADGYTF	TGTGCCAGCAGTTACTCTGCGGATGGCTACACCTTC
NA	TRBJ2-5	NA	16	TRBV12-5	CASGLVQGGMPGTQYF	TGTGCTAGTGGTTTGGTACAGGGTGGGATGCCAGGGACCCAGTACTTC
few	TRBJ2-1	NA	13	TRBV7-6	CASSLDLGPEQFF	TGTGCCAGCAGCTTAGATTTGGGCCCCGAGCAGTTCTTC
NA	TRBJ2-3	TRBD2	15	TRBV6-5	CASSYVSGGTDTQYF	TGTGCCAGCAGTTATGTGAGCGGGGGCACAGATACGCAGTATTTT
NA	TRBJ2-5	NA	12	TRBV30	CAWSVRVETQYF	TGTGCCTGGAGTGTACGGGTAGAGACCCAGTACTTC
NA	TRBJ2-2	NA	16	TRBV7-2	CASRSIPGGNTGELFF	TGTGCCAGCCGCTCCATCCCCGGAGGGAACACCGGGGAGCTGTTTTTT
NA	TRBJ1-2	TRBD1	14	TRBV7-9	CASSFWDSPQGYTF	TGTGCCAGCAGCTTTTGGGACAGCCCGCAAGGCTACACCTTC
NA	TRBJ1-2	TRBD1	16	TRBV5-5	CASSPTTGGTTYGYTF	TGTGCCAGCAGCCCCACGACAGGGGGCACGACCTATGGCTACACCTTC
NA	TRBJ2-1	TRBD2	15	TRBV7-9	CASSLREGGYNEQFF	TGTGCCAGCAGCCTTCGGGAGGGCGGGTACAATGAGCAGTTCTTC
NA	TRBJ2-3	TRBD2	14	TRBV5-1	CASSSGTITDTQYF	TGCGCCAGCAGCTCCGGGACTATCACAGATACGCAGTATTTT
NA	TRBJ1-5	TRBD1	15	TRBV2	CASSGRSGGGQPQHF	TGTGCCAGCAGTGGCCGGTCAGGGGGCGGTCAGCCCCAGCATTTT
NA	TRBJ2-1	TRBD2	18	TRBV5-1	CASRRRTLSSGSLNEQFF	TGCGCCAGCAGGCGAAGGACTCTATCTAGCGGGAGTTTAAATGAGCAGTTCTTC
NA	TRBJ1-1	TRBD1	13	TRBV4-1	CASSLSGQGITFF	TGCGCCAGCAGCCTTTCGGGACAGGGAATAACTTTCTTT
NA	TRBJ1-1	NA	15	TRBV7-2	CASSLRGSLNTEAFF	TGTGCCAGCAGCTTAAGGGGATCACTGAACACTGAAGCTTTCTTT
NA	TRBJ2-4	TRBD2	14	TRBV5-5	CASSWEGAKNIQYF	TGTGCCAGCAGCTGGGAGGGGGCCAAAAACATTCAGTACTTC
NA	TRBJ1-2	NA	16	TRBV18	CASSRDRTVGLEGYTF	TGTGCCAGCTCCCGCGACCGGACAGTGGGGCTTGAGGGCTACACCTTC
NA	TRBJ2-7	NA	14	TRBV19	CASSMTAGSYEQYF	TGTGCCAGTAGTATGACAGCCGGCTCCTACGAGCAGTACTTC
NA	TRBJ1-4	NA	15	TRBV7-9	CASRHRGGTNEKLFF	TGTGCCAGCAGACACCGGGGGGGGACTAATGAAAAACTGTTTTTT
NA	TRBJ2-1	TRBD2	15	TRBV27	CASSIRGRVYNEQFF	TGTGCCAGCAGTATTCGCGGGAGGGTGTACAATGAGCAGTTCTTC
NA	TRBJ2-5	NA	13	TRBV18	CASSPVRGETQYF	TGTGCCAGCTCACCGGTCCGGGGGGAGACCCAGTACTTC
NA	TRBJ1-2	NA	13	TRBV30	CAWRTEANYGYTF	TGTGCCTGGAGGACTGAAGCTAACTATGGCTACACCTTC
NA	TRBJ2-5	TRBD1	22	TRBV12-5	CASGITAKQPHDRGLLRETQYF	TGTGCTAGTGGGATAACGGCTAAACAACCACACGACAGGGGGCTCTTGCGGGAGACCCAGTACTTC
NA	TRBJ1-1	TRBD1	14	TRBV6-5	CASRPQGAWTEAFF	TGTGCCAGCAGGCCTCAGGGGGCATGGACTGAAGCTTTCTTT
NA	TRBJ2-1	TRBD2	16	TRBV7-2	CASSLGGGREYNEQFF	TGTGCCAGCAGCTTAGGCGGCGGGAGGGAGTACAATGAGCAGTTCTTC
NA	TRBJ2-7	NA	14	TRBV4-2	CASSQHSGTYEQYF	TGTGCCAGCAGCCAACACAGCGGCACCTACGAGCAGTACTTC
once	TRBJ2-2	TRBD2	16	TRBV4-1	CASSQLAGGNTGELFF	TGCGCCAGCAGCCAACTAGCGGGGGGGAACACCGGGGAGCTGTTTTTT
NA	TRBJ2-7	TRBD1	15	TRBV7-8	CASSYGQGDSYEQYF	TGTGCCAGCAGCTACGGACAGGGCGACTCCTACGAGCAGTACTTC
once	TRBJ2-1	TRBD1	15	TRBV19	CASSEKTGGAEEQFF	TGTGCCAGTAGTGAGAAAACAGGGGGCGCTGAGGAGCAGTTCTTC
once	TRBJ2-3	TRBD2	13	TRBV7-9	CASSRGGTDTQYF	TGTGCCAGCAGCCGGGGGGGGACAGATACGCAGTATTTT
NA	TRBJ2-5	TRBD1	15	TRBV6-6	CASSTLGTGGETQYF	TGTGCCAGCAGTACCCTAGGGACAGGGGGAGAGACCCAGTACTTC
few	TRBJ2-7	TRBD1	15	TRBV11-2	CASSLGDSFSYEQYF	TGTGCCAGCAGCTTAGGGGACAGCTTTTCCTACGAGCAGTACTTC
NA	TRBJ1-5	NA	13	TRBV19	CASSRQGYQPQHF	TGTGCCAGTAGTCGGCAGGGGTATCAGCCCCAGCATTTT
NA	TRBJ2-5	NA	16	TRBV7-8	CASSSRWAPGRETQYF	TGTGCCAGCAGCTCCCGTTGGGCCCCTGGGAGGGAGACCCAGTACTTC
NA	TRBJ2-7	TRBD2	14	TRBV10-2	CASSGPGTNYEQYF	TGCGCCAGCAGTGGCCCAGGGACTAACTACGAGCAGTACTTC
once	TRBJ1-6	TRBD1	14	TRBV28	CASSLYRGGSPLHF	TGTGCCAGCAGTTTATACAGGGGAGGTTCACCCCTCCACTTT
NA	TRBJ1-1	NA	13	TRBV2	CASSEDSNTEAFF	TGTGCCAGCAGTGAGGACAGTAACACTGAAGCTTTCTTT
NA	TRBJ2-7	NA	13	TRBV5-5	CASSLVVTREQYF	TGTGCCAGCAGCTTGGTTGTTACCCGGGAGCAGTACTTC
few	TRBJ1-1	NA	13	TRBV6-5	CASTGEMNTEAFF	TGTGCCAGCACCGGGGAAATGAACACTGAAGCTTTCTTT
NA	TRBJ2-7	NA	15	TRBV5-1	CASKKTAQDSYEQYF	TGCGCCAGCAAGAAGACAGCGCAGGACTCCTACGAGCAGTACTTC
NA	TRBJ2-2	NA	13	TRBV28	CASSFDFTGELFF	TGTGCCAGCAGTTTCGACTTCACCGGGGAGCTGTTTTTT
once	TRBJ1-5	TRBD1	17	TRBV7-8	CASSLTGTGYSNQPQHF	TGTGCCAGCAGCTTAACCGGGACAGGATATAGCAATCAGCCCCAGCATTTT
NA	TRBJ1-6	TRBD1	15	TRBV6-5	CASSQWDRGTSPLHF	TGTGCCAGCAGTCAATGGGACAGGGGAACTTCACCCCTCCACTTT
NA	TRBJ2-5	TRBD1	14	TRBV19	CASSPGGSQETQYF	TGTGCCAGTAGCCCAGGGGGTTCTCAAGAGACCCAGTACTTC
NA	TRBJ1-5	NA	14	TRBV28	CATSRGASNQPQHF	TGTGCCACCAGTCGGGGAGCAAGCAATCAGCCCCAGCATTTT
NA	TRBJ2-1	TRBD2	18	TRBV7-9	CASSPRNPGTSSYNEQFF	TGTGCCAGCAGCCCTAGGAACCCCGGGACTAGCTCCTACAATGAGCAGTTCTTC
NA	TRBJ2-7	NA	13	TRBV5-6	CASSLWQAYEQYF	TGTGCCAGCAGCTTATGGCAGGCCTACGAGCAGTACTTC
NA	TRBJ2-7	NA	12	TRBV11-3	CASSLGRYEQYF	TGTGCCAGCAGCTTAGGCAGGTACGAGCAGTACTTC
once	TRBJ2-1	NA	15	TRBV7-3	CASSKERSSYNEQFF	TGTGCCAGCAGCAAGGAGCGGAGCTCCTACAATGAGCAGTTCTTC
NA	TRBJ2-1	TRBD2	16	TRBV5-1	CASSLAVGLEGREQFF	TGCGCCAGCAGCTTGGCCGTGGGACTAGAGGGGCGGGAGCAGTTCTTC
NA	TRBJ2-3	TRBD2	17	TRBV4-2	CASSQYETSGNTDTQYF	TGTGCCAGCAGCCAGTACGAGACTAGCGGCAACACAGATACGCAGTATTTT
NA	TRBJ2-1	NA	15	TRBV2	CASSPGGWGGDEQFF	TGTGCCAGCAGTCCCGGTGGGTGGGGGGGCGATGAGCAGTTCTTC
NA	TRBJ1-5	TRBD1	13	TRBV2	CASNTGGWQPQHF	TGTGCCAGTAATACAGGGGGCTGGCAGCCCCAGCATTTT
NA	TRBJ2-4	TRBD2	15	TRBV10-1	CASSDSGRTKNIQYF	TGCGCCAGCAGTGATAGCGGGAGAACCAAAAACATTCAGTACTTC
NA	TRBJ1-1	TRBD1	12	TRBV11-2	CASTIGGQGTFF	TGTGCCAGCACCATAGGGGGACAGGGGACTTTCTTT
NA	TRBJ1-1	NA	13	TRBV27	CASSQTVNTEAFF	TGTGCCAGCTCACAGACGGTGAACACTGAAGCTTTCTTT
NA	TRBJ1-1	NA	14	TRBV6-1	CASSTLRGATEAFF	TGTGCCAGCAGTACACTACGGGGGGCGACTGAAGCTTTCTTT